This T cell receptor (beta chain) was profiled in a study of shared clonotypes between healthy human individuals. Whole-study context: Three plates each covered CD4 naive and memory; CD8 naive two, CD8 memory one. Overall study results and limits: Naive subsets typically showed greater estimated richness than memory subsets. Compared with clonotypes that all four donors shared, non-shared clonotypes had lower generation probabilities.

Authors' analysis steps: Filtering of immunoSEQ junctional sequences could not match full-length read filtering. Assay: immunoSEQ multiplex PCR; the TCRdb copy retains only in-frame clones and omits some. D and trimming come from the DNA, and the V and J calls and clone size come from that table. The data hold approximately 2.5 million clones, with approximately 93% observed a single time. Regarding this clone: Its antigen is still unknown.

This CDR3 contains 15 residues. Trimming removed 4 bases from V and 4 bases from J; junction bases left unmatched: 10. Germline V gene lookup returns CDR1 SGHRS and CDR2 YFSETQ. The specimen was naive CD4+ T cells from PBMCs. Subset noted: CD45RA+ positively selected. The rearrangement uses TRBV5-1 and TRBJ2-7; 8 positions agree with TRBD2. This TCR derives from a man younger than 30 in good health. Some clones in this sample may be carry-over from other donors' samples. CDR3 sequence: CASSNSGLGSYEQYF. The DNA of the CDR3 is TGCGCCAGCAGCAACTCGGGACTAGGTTCTTACGAGCAGTACTTC.